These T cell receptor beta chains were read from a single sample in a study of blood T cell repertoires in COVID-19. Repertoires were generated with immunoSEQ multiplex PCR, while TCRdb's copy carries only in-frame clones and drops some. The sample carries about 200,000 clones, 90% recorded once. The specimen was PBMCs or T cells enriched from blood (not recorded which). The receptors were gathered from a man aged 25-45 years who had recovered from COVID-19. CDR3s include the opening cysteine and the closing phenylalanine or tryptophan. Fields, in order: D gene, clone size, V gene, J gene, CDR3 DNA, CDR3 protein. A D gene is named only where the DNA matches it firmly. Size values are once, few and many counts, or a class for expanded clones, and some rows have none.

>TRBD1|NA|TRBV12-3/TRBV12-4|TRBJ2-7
TGTGCCAGCAGTTGGGACAGATTCTACGAGCAGTACTTC
CASSWDRFYEQYF
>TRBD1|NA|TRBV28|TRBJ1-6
TGTGCCAGCAGTTTAGGGACAGGGGGCTTTTCACCCCTCCACTTT
CASSLGTGGFSPLHF
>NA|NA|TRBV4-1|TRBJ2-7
TGCGCCAGCAGCCCGCCAGGGATAACCTACGAGCAGTACTTC
CASSPPGITYEQYF
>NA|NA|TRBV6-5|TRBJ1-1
TGTGCCAGCAGTTACGCAGGGGTAGGCACTGAAGCTTTCTTT
CASSYAGVGTEAFF
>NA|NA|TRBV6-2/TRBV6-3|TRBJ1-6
TGTGCCAGCACCCCCGTCGTTGAAGGGTCCAGGGGTTATAATTCACCCCTCCACTTT
CASTPVVEGSRGYNSPLHF
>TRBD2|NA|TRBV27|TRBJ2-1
TGTGCCAGCAGTTTAGATCTAGCGGGAGGGTCCAATGAGCAGTTCTTC
CASSLDLAGGSNEQFF
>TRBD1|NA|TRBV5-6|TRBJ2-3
TGTGCCAGCAGCTACTACAGGGGTGATACGCAGTATTTT
CASSYYRGDTQYF
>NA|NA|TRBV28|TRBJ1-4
TGTGCCAGCGTCCCCTCGACAGGAAGGGAAAAACTGTTTTTT
CASVPSTGREKLFF
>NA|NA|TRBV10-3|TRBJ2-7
TGTGCCATCAGTGAGTCGGGGGGTCCGCAGACTCTGTACGAGCAGTACTTC
CAISESGGPQTLYEQYF
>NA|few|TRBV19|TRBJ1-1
TGTGCCAGTAGTATGGTTCAGGGTTTGGGATACACTGAAGCTTTCTTT
CASSMVQGLGYTEAFF
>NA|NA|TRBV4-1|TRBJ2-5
TGCGCCAGCAGCCAGCCAACGGGGTTACTGGGAGAGACCCAGTACTTC
CASSQPTGLLGETQYF
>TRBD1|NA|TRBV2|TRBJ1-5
TGTGCCAGCAGTCGGGACAGTAATCAGCCCCAGCATTTT
CASSRDSNQPQHF
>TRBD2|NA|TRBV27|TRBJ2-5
TGTGCCAGCAGAAGGACTAGCGGGCCTCAAGAGACCCAGTACTTC
CASRRTSGPQETQYF
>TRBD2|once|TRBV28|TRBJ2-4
TGTGCCAGCAGTTTTCTGGGACTAGCGGGAGTCGCGAAGACCATTCAGTACTTC
CASSFLGLAGVAKTIQYF
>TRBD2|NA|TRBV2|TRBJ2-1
TGTGCCAGCAGTGAAGAGGGGCTAGCGGGGGACAATGAGCAGTTCTTC
CASSEEGLAGDNEQFF
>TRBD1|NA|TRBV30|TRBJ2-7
TGTGCCTGGAGTGACAGGGGCCACGAGCAGTACTTC
CAWSDRGHEQYF
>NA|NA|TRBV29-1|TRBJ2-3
TGCAGCGTTGAAGAGAGTACTAGGACTTTT
CSVEESTRTF
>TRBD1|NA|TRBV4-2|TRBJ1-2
TGTGCCAGCAGCCAAGGTGAGGGACAGGGAAAATATGGCTACACCTTC
CASSQGEGQGKYGYTF
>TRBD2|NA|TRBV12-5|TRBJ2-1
TGTGCTAGTGGTTTGGTAACCGGGGGACTAGCGGGAGTCAATGAGCAGTTCTTC
CASGLVTGGLAGVNEQFF
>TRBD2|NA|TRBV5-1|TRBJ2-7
TGCGCCAGCAGCATAGGACTAGCGGGAGACGAGCAGTACTTC
CASSIGLAGDEQYF
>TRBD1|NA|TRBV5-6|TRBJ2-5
TGTGCCAGCAGCTTGACAGGGGTAGAGACCCAGTACTTC
CASSLTGVETQYF
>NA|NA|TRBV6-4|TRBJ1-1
TGTGCCAGCAGTTTTGAGGTTGGGTCTGAAGCTTTCTTT
CASSFEVGSEAFF
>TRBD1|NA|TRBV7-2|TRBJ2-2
TGTGCCAGCAGCTCTAGGGGGGACAGGGTGAACACCGGGGAGCTGTTTTTT
CASSSRGDRVNTGELFF
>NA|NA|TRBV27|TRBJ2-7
TGTGCCAGCAGTTTAGGCGCGGGGCTCTACGAGCAGTACTTC
CASSLGAGLYEQYF
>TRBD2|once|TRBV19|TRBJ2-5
TGTGCGAGAACTAGCGGGACGGGGCGAGAGACCCAGTACTTC
CARTSGTGRETQYF
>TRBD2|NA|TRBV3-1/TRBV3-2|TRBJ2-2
TGTGCCAGCCCCCGGCGACTAGCGGGAGAGCTCGGGGAGCTGTTTTTT
CASPRRLAGELGELFF
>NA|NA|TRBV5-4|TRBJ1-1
TGTGCCAGCAGCTTGGACAGGGATACTGAAGCTTTCTTT
CASSLDRDTEAFF
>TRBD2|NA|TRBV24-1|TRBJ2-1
TGTGCCACCAGTCAACGGGGGGGCACCTACAATGAGCAGTTCTTC
CATSQRGGTYNEQFF
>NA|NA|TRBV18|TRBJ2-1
TGTGCCAGCTCACTCAGGGGGGAGAGGTACAATGAGCAGTTCTTC
CASSLRGERYNEQFF
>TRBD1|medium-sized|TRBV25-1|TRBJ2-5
TGTGCCAGCAGTGAAAGGGGGCACCAAGAGACCCAGTACTTC
CASSERGHQETQYF
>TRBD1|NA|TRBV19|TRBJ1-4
TGTGCCAGTACCCCCGCGAGGACAGGGGGCTCAACTAATGAAAAACTGTTTTTT
CASTPARTGGSTNEKLFF
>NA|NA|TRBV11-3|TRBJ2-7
TGTGCCAGCAGCTTAGCGCCAGACTACGAGCAGTACTTC
CASSLAPDYEQYF
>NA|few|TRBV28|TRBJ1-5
TGTGCCAGCAGAGACCTGGGGGGAGTGGGTCAGCCCCAGCATTTT
CASRDLGGVGQPQHF
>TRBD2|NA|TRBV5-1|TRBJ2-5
TGCGCCACCGCTGGGGGGTATGCTAGCGGGCACCAAGAGACCCAGTACTTC
CATAGGYASGHQETQYF
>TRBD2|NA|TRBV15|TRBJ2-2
TGTGCCACCAGCAGAGACGGACTAGCGGGCGGGACCGGGGAGCTGTTTTTT
CATSRDGLAGGTGELFF
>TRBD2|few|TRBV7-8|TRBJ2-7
TGTGCCAGCAGCTCAGCAGCGGGAGTGGGCGAGCAGTACTTC
CASSSAAGVGEQYF
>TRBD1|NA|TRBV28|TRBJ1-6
TGTGCCAGCAGTGTGCCGGGACAGGGGACACCCCTCCACTTT
CASSVPGQGTPLHF
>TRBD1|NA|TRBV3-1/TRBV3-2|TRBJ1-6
TGTGCCAGCAGCATACAGGGGGGAAATTCACCCCTCCACTTT
CASSIQGGNSPLHF
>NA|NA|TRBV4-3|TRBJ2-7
TGCGCCAGCAGCCAAGATTTGGGCTCCTCCTACGAGCAGTACTTC
CASSQDLGSSYEQYF
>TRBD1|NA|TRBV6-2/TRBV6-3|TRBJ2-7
TGTGCCAGCAGTTACCACCGGGACAGGGACTACGAGCAGTACTTC
CASSYHRDRDYEQYF
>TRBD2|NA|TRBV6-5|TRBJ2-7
TGTGCCAGCAGCCCAGCGGGGTACGAGCAGTACTTC
CASSPAGYEQYF
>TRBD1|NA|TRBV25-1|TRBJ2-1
TGTGCCAGCAGTGTGCAGGGGGCGTACAATGAGCAGTTCTTC
CASSVQGAYNEQFF
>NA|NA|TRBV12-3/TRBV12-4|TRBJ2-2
TGTGCCAGCAGTTTTTGGGGCGGCGGGGAGCTGTTTTTT
CASSFWGGGELFF
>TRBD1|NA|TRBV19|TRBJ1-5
TGTGCCAGTACCACTCATGAAATAATACAGGGGAATCAGCCCCAGCATTTT
CASTTHEIIQGNQPQHF
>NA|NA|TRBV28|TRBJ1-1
TGTGCCAGCAGTTTATGGGCCAACACTGAAGCTTTCTTT
CASSLWANTEAFF
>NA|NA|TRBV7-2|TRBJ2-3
TGTGCCAGCAGCCCTCCAGGGGAGGGGAGGGTCGATACGCAGTATTTT
CASSPPGEGRVDTQYF
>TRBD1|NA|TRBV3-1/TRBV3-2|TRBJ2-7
TGTGCCAGCAGCCAGGGACAGGTCTACGAGCAGTACTTC
CASSQGQVYEQYF
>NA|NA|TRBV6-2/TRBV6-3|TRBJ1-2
TGTGCCAGCAGTATCCGGACGGGGGGCTACACCTTC
CASSIRTGGYTF
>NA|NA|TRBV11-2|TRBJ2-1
TGTGCCAGCAGCTTAGGTGGAGGGAGGAAGAATGAGCAGTTCTTC
CASSLGGGRKNEQFF
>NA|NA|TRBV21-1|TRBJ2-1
TGTGCCAGCATCCTAAAGGGGGGGAACAATGAGCAGTTCTTC
CASILKGGNNEQFF
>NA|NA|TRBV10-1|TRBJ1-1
TGCGCCAGCAGTGAGTCAGGGGGCACTGAAGCTTTCTTT
CASSESGGTEAFF
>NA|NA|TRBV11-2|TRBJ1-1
TGTGCCAGCAGCGAGGGTCGGAAGGGTGAAGCTTTCTTT
CASSEGRKGEAFF
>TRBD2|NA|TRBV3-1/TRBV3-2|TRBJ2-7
TGTGCCAGCAGCCAAGGGGCTAGCGGCAACTACGAGCAGTACTTC
CASSQGASGNYEQYF
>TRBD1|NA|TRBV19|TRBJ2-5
TGTGCCAGTAGTATGGGGATGAGGGGGCTCGAGACCCAGTACTTC
CASSMGMRGLETQYF